These T cell receptor beta chains were read from a single sample in a study of beta chain features in type 1 diabetes. Repertoires were generated with immunoSEQ multiplex PCR, while TCRdb's copy carries only in-frame clones and drops some. The repertoire holds tens of thousands of clones, around 56% seen once, with around 2.5% in the top ten. Sequenced material: Tregs from blood. The receptors derive from a woman between 40 and 55 years old with type 1 diabetes. Both conserved end residues are part of each CDR3. Each record gives: clone size, D gene, J gene, V gene, CDR3 protein, CDR3 DNA. D genes are given only for firm matches. Some rows have no size entry. The others give once, few or many, or a class for an expanded clone.

few TRBD1 TRBJ2-2 TRBV29-1 CSVRGQGGVLAGGELFF TGCAGCGTTCGCGGACAGGGGGGGGTTCTTGCTGGCGGGGAGCTGTTTTTT
NA NA TRBJ1-1 TRBV4-3 CASSQVPRGGAEAFF TGCGCCAGCAGCCAAGTCCCGAGGGGGGGGGCTGAAGCTTTCTTT
NA NA TRBJ2-1 TRBV29-1 CSVPRGNEQFF TGCAGCGTACCCAGGGGAAATGAGCAGTTCTTC
medium-sized NA TRBJ1-2 TRBV18 CASSPSGDNYGYTF TGTGCCAGCTCACCATCGGGGGACAACTATGGCTACACCTTC
NA TRBD1 TRBJ2-3 TRBV4-2 CASSPRDRGSDTQYF TGTGCCAGCAGCCCCCGGGACAGGGGATCAGATACGCAGTATTTT
few TRBD2 TRBJ2-3 TRBV29-1 CSVRRAGESDTQYF TGCAGCGTCCGCAGGGCGGGAGAGTCAGATACGCAGTATTTT
NA NA TRBJ2-1 TRBV28 CASSLKSNEQFF TGTGCCAGCAGTTTAAAGAGCAATGAGCAGTTCTTC
once TRBD1 TRBJ1-1 TRBV7-2 CASSFVRGQVMNTEAFF TGTGCCAGCAGCTTCGTGAGGGGGCAGGTTATGAACACTGAAGCTTTCTTT
few NA TRBJ1-1 TRBV7-3 CASSRGMNTEAFF TGTGCCAGCAGCAGGGGAATGAACACTGAAGCTTTCTTT
NA NA TRBJ2-7 TRBV6-1 CASSEGLWSSYEQYF TGTGCCAGCAGTGAAGGGTTGTGGAGTTCCTACGAGCAGTACTTC
large TRBD2 TRBJ2-1 TRBV7-3 CASSAQLAGGGEQFF TGTGCCAGCAGCGCGCAACTAGCGGGAGGGGGGGAGCAGTTCTTC
many NA TRBJ2-7 TRBV2 CASRESYEQYF TGTGCCAGCAGAGAGTCCTACGAGCAGTACTTC
NA NA TRBJ1-3 TRBV28 CASSPSLGGNTIYF TGTGCCAGCAGTCCCTCTCTAGGAGGAAACACCATATATTTT
few NA TRBJ2-7 TRBV28 CASSSRPRGQYF TGTGCCAGCAGTTCGCGGCCTAGAGGGCAGTACTTC
NA TRBD1 TRBJ1-1 TRBV7-6 CASSLTGQGPEAFF TGTGCCAGCAGCTTAACTGGACAGGGCCCTGAAGCTTTCTTT
NA TRBD2 TRBJ2-1 TRBV19 CASSSLAGGGMHNEQFF TGTGCCAGTAGTTCCCTAGCGGGAGGTGGAATGCACAATGAGCAGTTCTTC
NA TRBD2 TRBJ2-3 TRBV5-6 CASSPRSGRTDTQYF TGTGCCAGCAGCCCGCGTAGCGGGCGCACAGATACGCAGTATTTT
NA NA TRBJ1-2 TRBV30 CAWSGRVRVGDGYTF TGTGCCTGGAGTGGACGAGTTCGGGTCGGCGATGGCTACACCTTC
few NA TRBJ2-7 TRBV14 CASSPGFSYEQYF TGTGCCAGCAGCCCGGGATTCTCCTACGAGCAGTACTTC
NA TRBD2 TRBJ2-7 TRBV7-2 CASTSVAGEYEQYF TGTGCCAGCACCTCAGTAGCGGGAGAATACGAGCAGTACTTC
NA TRBD1 TRBJ2-5 TRBV29-1 CSVAGTGGAETQYF TGCAGCGTTGCCGGTACAGGGGGCGCAGAGACCCAGTACTTC
NA NA TRBJ2-3 TRBV6-6 CASRERWTQLRDTQYF TGTGCCAGCAGGGAGCGGTGGACGCAATTACGGGATACGCAGTATTTT
NA NA TRBJ2-1 TRBV18 CASSPTASEQFF TGTGCCAGCTCACCAACAGCCAGTGAGCAGTTCTTC
NA TRBD1 TRBJ1-1 TRBV19 CASSIPRTGGKAFF TGTGCCAGTAGTATTCCAAGGACAGGCGGAAAAGCTTTCTTT
NA TRBD1 TRBJ2-2 TRBV10-3 CATGTGALNTGELFF TGTGCCACGGGGACAGGGGCTTTGAACACCGGGGAGCTGTTTTTT
few NA TRBJ2-7 TRBV7-3 CASSLGPGGEQYF TGTGCCAGCAGCTTAGGGCCAGGTGGCGAGCAGTACTTC
NA TRBD2 TRBJ2-1 TRBV6-6 CATTRGLAYEQFF TGTGCCACCACCCGGGGACTAGCCTATGAGCAGTTCTTC
few NA TRBJ2-7 TRBV28 CASSFGLNTYEQYF TGTGCCAGCAGTTTCGGACTAAACACCTACGAGCAGTACTTC
NA NA TRBJ2-2 TRBV15 CATSRDLAGGELFF TGTGCCACCAGCAGAGATCTAGCTGGCGGGGAGCTGTTTTTT
NA NA TRBJ2-7 TRBV5-1 CASSLVPGVRYEQYF TGCGCCAGCAGCTTGGTCCCAGGGGTGAGGTACGAGCAGTACTTC
once NA TRBJ1-5 TRBV7-2 CASSLAAGGGQPQHF TGTGCCAGCAGCTTAGCGGCGGGGGGAGGGCAGCCCCAGCATTTT
NA NA TRBJ2-1 TRBV7-9 CASSPQRWQVTGQFF TGTGCCAGCAGCCCCCAGCGGTGGCAGGTTACGGGGCAGTTCTTC
NA NA TRBJ2-1 TRBV7-9 CASSLSTGFDEQFF TGTGCCAGCAGCTTATCCACAGGGTTCGATGAGCAGTTCTTC
NA TRBD2 TRBJ2-5 TRBV19 CASSRTRPSGEETQYF TGTGCCAGTAGCCGGACTCGGCCTAGCGGGGAGGAGACCCAGTACTTC
few NA TRBJ2-1 TRBV5-1 CASMGLEGSNEQFF TGCGCCAGCATGGGTTTGGAGGGGAGCAATGAGCAGTTCTTC
NA NA TRBJ1-6 TRBV2 CASQGRTNSPLHF TGTGCCAGCCAGGGCAGGACCAATTCACCCCTCCACTTT
NA TRBD2 TRBJ2-6 TRBV11-1 CASSPGGAGANVLTF TGTGCCAGCAGCCCCGGGGGGGCTGGGGCCAACGTCCTGACTTTC
NA TRBD1 TRBJ1-5 TRBV7-2 CASSPGTGRNQPQHF TGTGCCAGCAGCCCAGGGACAGGGAGAAATCAGCCCCAGCATTTT
many NA TRBJ2-2 TRBV19 CASRVATGELFF TGTGCCAGTAGGGTGGCCACCGGGGAGCTGTTTTTT
few TRBD2 TRBJ2-1 TRBV9 CASSVVAGVYNEQFF TGTGCCAGCAGCGTAGTTGCGGGAGTTTACAATGAGCAGTTCTTC
NA NA TRBJ2-7 TRBV5-8 CASSIFREQYF TGTGCCAGCAGCATTTTTCGCGAGCAGTACTTC
NA TRBD1 TRBJ2-7 TRBV28 CASSLVTGHLVYEQYF TGTGCCAGCAGCCTCGTGACAGGGCACCTCGTCTACGAGCAGTACTTC
few TRBD2 TRBJ2-1 TRBV7-8 CASSLLASNEQFF TGTGCCAGCAGCCTACTAGCGTCGAATGAGCAGTTCTTC
NA NA TRBJ1-1 TRBV5-5 CASSHRKGEAFF TGTGCCAGCAGCCACAGGAAGGGTGAAGCTTTCTTT